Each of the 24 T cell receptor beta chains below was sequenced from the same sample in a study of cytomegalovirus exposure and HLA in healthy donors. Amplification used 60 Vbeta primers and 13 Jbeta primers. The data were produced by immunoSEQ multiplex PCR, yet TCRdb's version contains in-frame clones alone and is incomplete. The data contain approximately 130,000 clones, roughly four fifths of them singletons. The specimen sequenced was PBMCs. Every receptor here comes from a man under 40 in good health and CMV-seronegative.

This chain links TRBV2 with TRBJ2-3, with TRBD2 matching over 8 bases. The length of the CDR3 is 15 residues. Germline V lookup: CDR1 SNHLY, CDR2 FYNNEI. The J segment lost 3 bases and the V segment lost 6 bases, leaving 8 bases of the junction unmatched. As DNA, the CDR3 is TGTGCCAGCAGCCCCGGGGGGGTAAGGACAGATACGCAGTATTTT. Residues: CASSPGGVRTDTQYF.

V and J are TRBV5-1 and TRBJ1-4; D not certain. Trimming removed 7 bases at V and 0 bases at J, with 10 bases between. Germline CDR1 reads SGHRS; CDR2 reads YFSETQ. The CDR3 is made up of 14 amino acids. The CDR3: CASRESATNEKLFF. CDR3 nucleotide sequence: TGCGCCAGCCGGGAGAGTGCAACTAATGAAAAACTGTTTTTT.

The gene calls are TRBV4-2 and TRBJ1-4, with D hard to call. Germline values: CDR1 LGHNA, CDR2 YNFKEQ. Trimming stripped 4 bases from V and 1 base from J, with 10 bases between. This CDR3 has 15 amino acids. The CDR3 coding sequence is TGTGCCAGCAGCCCATCACACCGAACTAATGAAAAACTGTTTTTT. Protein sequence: CASSPSHRTNEKLFF.

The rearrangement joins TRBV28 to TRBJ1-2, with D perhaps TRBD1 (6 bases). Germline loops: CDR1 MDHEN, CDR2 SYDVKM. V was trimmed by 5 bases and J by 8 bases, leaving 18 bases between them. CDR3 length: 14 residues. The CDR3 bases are TGTGCCAGCAGTCCGACACAGGGTTGGGGAGGCTACACCTTC. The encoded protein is CASSPTQGWGGYTF.

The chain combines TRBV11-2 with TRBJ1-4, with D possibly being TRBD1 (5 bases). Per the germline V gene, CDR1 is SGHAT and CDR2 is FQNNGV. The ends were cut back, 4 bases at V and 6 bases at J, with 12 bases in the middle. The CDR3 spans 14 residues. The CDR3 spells CASSSGAAYEKLFF. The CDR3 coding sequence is TGTGCCAGCAGCTCTGGGGCGGCCTATGAAAAACTGTTTTTT.

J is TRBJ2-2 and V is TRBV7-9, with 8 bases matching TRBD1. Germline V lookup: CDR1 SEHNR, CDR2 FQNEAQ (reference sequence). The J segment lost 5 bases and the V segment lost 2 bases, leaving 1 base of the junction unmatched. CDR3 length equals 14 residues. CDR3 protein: CASSLQGATGELFF. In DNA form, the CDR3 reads TGTGCCAGCAGCTTACAGGGGGCGACCGGGGAGCTGTTTTTT.

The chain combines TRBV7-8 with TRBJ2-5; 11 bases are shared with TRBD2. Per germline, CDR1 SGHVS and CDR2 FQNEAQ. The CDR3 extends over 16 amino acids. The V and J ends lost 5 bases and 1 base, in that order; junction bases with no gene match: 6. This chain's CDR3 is CASSLQTSGIQETQYF. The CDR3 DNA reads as TGTGCCAGCAGCCTCCAGACTAGCGGGATCCAAGAGACCCAGTACTTC.

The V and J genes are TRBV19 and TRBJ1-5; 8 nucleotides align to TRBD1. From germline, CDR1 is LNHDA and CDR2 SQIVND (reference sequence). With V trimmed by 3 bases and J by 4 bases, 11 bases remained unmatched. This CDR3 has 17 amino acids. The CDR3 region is CASSIPRTGQGNQPQHF. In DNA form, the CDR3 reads TGTGCCAGTAGTATCCCGAGGACAGGGCAGGGTAATCAGCCCCAGCATTTT. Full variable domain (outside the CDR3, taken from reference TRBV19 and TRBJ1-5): DGGITQSPKYLFRKEGQNVTLSCEQNLNHDAMYWYRQDPGQGLRLIYYSQIVNDFQKGDIAEGYSVSREKKESFPLTVTSAQKNPTAFYLCASSIPRTGQGNQPQHFGDGTRLSIL.

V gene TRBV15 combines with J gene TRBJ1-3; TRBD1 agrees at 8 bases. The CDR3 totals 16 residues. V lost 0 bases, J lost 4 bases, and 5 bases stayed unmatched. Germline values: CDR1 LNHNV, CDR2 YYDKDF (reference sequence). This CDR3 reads CATSRETGTGGNTIYF. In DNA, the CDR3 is TGTGCCACCAGCAGAGAAACCGGGACAGGAGGAAACACCATATATTTT.

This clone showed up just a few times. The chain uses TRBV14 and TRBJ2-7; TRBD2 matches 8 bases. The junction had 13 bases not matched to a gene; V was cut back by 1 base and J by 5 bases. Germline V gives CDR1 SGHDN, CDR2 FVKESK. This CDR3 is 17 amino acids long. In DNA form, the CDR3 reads TGTGCCAGCAGCCAAGGGTTTCTGATCCGGGGGGGCGACGAGCAGTACTTC. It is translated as CASSQGFLIRGGDEQYF.

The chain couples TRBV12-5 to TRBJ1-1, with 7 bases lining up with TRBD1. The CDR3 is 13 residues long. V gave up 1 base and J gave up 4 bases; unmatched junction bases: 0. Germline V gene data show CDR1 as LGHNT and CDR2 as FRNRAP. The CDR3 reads CASGLGQGTEAFF. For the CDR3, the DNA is TGTGCTAGTGGTTTGGGACAGGGCACTGAAGCTTTCTTT.

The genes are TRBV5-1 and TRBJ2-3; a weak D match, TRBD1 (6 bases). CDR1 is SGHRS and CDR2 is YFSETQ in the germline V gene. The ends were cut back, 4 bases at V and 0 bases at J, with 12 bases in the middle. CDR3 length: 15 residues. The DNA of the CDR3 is TGCGCCAGCAGCCCCGGGACAACTAGCACAGATACGCAGTATTTT. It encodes CASSPGTTSTDTQYF. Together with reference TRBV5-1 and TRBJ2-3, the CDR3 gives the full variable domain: KAGVTQTPRYLIKTRGQQVTLSCSPISGHRSVSWYQQTPGQGLQFLFEYFSETQRNKGNFPGRFSGRQFSNSRSEMNVSTLELGDSALYLCASSPGTTSTDTQYFGPGTRLTVL.

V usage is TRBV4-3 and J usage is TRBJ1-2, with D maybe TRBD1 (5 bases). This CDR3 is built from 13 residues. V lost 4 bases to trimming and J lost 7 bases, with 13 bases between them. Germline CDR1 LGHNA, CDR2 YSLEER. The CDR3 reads CASSRGNQGGYTF. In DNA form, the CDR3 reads TGCGCCAGCAGCCGAGGAAACCAGGGTGGCTACACCTTC.

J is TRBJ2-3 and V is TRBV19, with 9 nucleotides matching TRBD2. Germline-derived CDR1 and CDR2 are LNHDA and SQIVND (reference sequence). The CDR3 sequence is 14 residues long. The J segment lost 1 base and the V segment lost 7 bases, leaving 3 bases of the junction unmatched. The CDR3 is CASKVAGGTDTQYF. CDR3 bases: TGTGCCAGTAAAGTAGCGGGGGGCACAGATACGCAGTATTTT.

The CDR3 loop reads CAWSRGVGTGGEKLFF. Written as DNA, the CDR3 is TGTGCCTGGAGTCGGGGGGTAGGGACAGGGGGCGAAAAACTGTTTTTT. V usage is TRBV30 and J usage is TRBJ1-4, with 12 bases aligning to TRBD1. Looked up from germline, CDR1 is GTSNPN and CDR2 is SVGIG (reference sequence). V lost 2 bases, J lost 8 bases, and 9 bases stayed unmatched. The CDR3 is 16 amino acids.

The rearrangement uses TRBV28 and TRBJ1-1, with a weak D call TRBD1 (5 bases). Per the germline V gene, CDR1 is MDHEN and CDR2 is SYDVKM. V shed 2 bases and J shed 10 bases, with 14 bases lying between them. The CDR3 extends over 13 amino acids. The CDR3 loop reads CASSLVPDRGAFF. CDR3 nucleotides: TGTGCCAGCAGTTTAGTCCCCGATAGGGGAGCTTTCTTT.

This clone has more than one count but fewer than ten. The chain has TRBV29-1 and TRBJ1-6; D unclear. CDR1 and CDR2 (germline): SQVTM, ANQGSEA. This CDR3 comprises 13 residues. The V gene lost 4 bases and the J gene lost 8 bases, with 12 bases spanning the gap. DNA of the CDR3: TGCAGCGTTGCCGGTACAGCAGATTCACCCCTCCACTTT. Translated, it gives CSVAGTADSPLHF.

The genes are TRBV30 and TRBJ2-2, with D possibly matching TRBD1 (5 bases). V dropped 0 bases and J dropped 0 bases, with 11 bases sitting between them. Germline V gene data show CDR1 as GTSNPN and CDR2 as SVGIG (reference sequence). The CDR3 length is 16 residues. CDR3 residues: CAWSVLSRANTGELFF. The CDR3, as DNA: TGTGCCTGGAGTGTACTCTCCAGGGCGAACACCGGGGAGCTGTTTTTT.

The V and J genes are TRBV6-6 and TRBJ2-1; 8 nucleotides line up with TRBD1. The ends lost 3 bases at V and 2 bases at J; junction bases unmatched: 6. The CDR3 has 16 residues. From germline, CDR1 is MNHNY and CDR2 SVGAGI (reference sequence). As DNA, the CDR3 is TGTGCCAGCAGTTATCCCACAGGGGGAACCTACAATGAGCAGTTCTTC. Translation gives CASSYPTGGTYNEQFF.

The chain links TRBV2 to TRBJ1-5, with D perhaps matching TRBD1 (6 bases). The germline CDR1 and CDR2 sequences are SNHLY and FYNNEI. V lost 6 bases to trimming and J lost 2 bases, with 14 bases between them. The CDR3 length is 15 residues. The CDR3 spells CASSLTGTRNQPQHF. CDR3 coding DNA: TGTGCCAGCAGCCTGACAGGAACCCGCAATCAGCCCCAGCATTTT. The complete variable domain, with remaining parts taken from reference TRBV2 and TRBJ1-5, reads EPEVTQTPSHQVTQMGQEVILRCVPISNHLYFYWYRQILGQKVEFLVSFYNNEISEKSEIFDDQFSVERPDGSNFTLKIRSTKLEDSAMYFCASSLTGTRNQPQHFGDGTRLSIL.

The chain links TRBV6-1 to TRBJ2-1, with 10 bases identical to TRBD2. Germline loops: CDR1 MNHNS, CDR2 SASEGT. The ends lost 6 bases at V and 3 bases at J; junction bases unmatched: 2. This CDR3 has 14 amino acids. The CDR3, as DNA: TGTGCCAGCAGGGGGACTAGCGACTACAATGAGCAGTTCTTC. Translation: CASRGTSDYNEQFF.

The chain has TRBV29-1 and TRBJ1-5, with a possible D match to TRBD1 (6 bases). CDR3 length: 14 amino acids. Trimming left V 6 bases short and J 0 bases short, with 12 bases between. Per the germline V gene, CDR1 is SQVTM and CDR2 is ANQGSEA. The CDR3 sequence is CSVSGTNSNQPQHF. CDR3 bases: TGCAGCGTATCAGGGACAAATAGCAATCAGCCCCAGCATTTT.

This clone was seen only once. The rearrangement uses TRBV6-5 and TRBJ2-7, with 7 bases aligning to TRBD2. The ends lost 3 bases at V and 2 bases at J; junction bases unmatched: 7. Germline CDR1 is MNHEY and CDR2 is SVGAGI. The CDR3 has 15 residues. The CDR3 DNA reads TGTGCCAGCAGTTATCAGCGGGATACAACCTACGAGCAGTACTTC. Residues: CASSYQRDTTYEQYF.

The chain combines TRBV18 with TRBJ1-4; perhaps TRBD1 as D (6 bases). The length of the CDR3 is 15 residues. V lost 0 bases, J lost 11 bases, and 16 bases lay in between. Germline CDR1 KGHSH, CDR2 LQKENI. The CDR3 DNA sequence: TGTGCCAGCTCACCACCGTCACAGGGCGGTAGGAAACTGTTTTTT. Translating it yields CASSPPSQGGRKLFF.